One and the same sample provided the 10 T cell receptor beta chains below, sequenced in a study of CD8 T cells in Susac syndrome. An input of roughly 0.5 to 1 ug of RNA was subjected to reverse transcription using random hexamers. TCRdb recomputed calls from the immunoSEQ multiplex PCR reads with MiXCR, one row per CDR3 protein. Counted here are hundreds of thousands of distinct CDR3 sequences, more than 75% occurring once; the ten biggest clones make up about 0.11%. Sequencing was performed on CD8+ T cells from PBMCs. The receptors originated from a human donor with multiple sclerosis.

The chain joins TRBV29-1 to TRBJ2-7; the D call may be TRBD1 or TRBD2 (5 bases each). V was cut by 2 bases and J by 3 bases, with 11 bases left in between. This CDR3 comprises 13 residues. Germline CDR1 reads SQVTM; CDR2 reads ANQGSEA. The CDR3 loop is CSVESGQNYEQYF. DNA for the CDR3: TGCAGCGTTGAAAGCGGACAAAACTACGAGCAGTACTTC.

This clonotype was counted between two and nine times. The CDR3 region is CASSYGTSGRREQYF. The CDR3 nucleotides are TGTGCCAGCAGTTACGGAACTAGCGGGAGACGCGAGCAGTACTTC. The chain carries TRBV6-5 and TRBJ2-7; TRBD2 matches 11 bases. Germline loops: CDR1 MNHEY, CDR2 SVGAGI. Trimming removed 2 bases from V and 6 bases from J; junction bases left unmatched: 6. The CDR3 runs to 15 residues.

CDR3 coding DNA: TGTGCCAGCAGTGTTGGCGGGATAAGGAACACAGATACGCAGTATTTT. This gives the protein CASSVGGIRNTDTQYF. V is TRBV6-1 and J is TRBJ2-3, with TRBD2 as a possible D gene (6 bases). CDR1 MNHNS and CDR2 SASEGT come from the germline V gene. This CDR3 is built from 16 residues. V was shortened by 4 bases and J by 2 bases, with 16 bases between the two germline ends.

The rearrangement links TRBV6-2 or TRBV6-3 to TRBJ2-1, with 8 bases matching TRBD2. The CDR3 runs to 14 residues. Trimming took 7 bases from V and 6 from J; bases not matched to a gene: 8. Germline-derived CDR1 and CDR2 are MNHEY and SVGEGT. The CDR3 nucleotides read TGTGCCAGCACTTTACGACTAGCGCGCAATGAGCAGTTCTTC. It codes for CASTLRLARNEQFF.

The V gene is TRBV12-3 or TRBV12-4, the J gene TRBJ1-2, with 7 bases matching TRBD1. Trimming took 7 bases from V and 8 from J; bases not matched to a gene: 10. This CDR3 is 13 amino acids long. CDR3 sequence: CASILPGQLGYTF. The DNA for the CDR3 is TGTGCCAGCATCTTACCGGGACAGCTAGGCTACACCTTC.

The rearrangement joins TRBV7-2 to TRBJ2-1; 8 nucleotides align to TRBD2. The length of the CDR3 is 15 residues. J gave up 4 bases and V 5 bases, and 7 bases lay outside the gene matches. CDR1 and CDR2 from the germline V gene are SGHTA and FQGNSA. The CDR3 reads CASSPFLAGYNEQFF. The DNA of the CDR3 is TGTGCCAGCAGCCCGTTCCTAGCGGGTTACAATGAGCAGTTCTTC.

V usage is TRBV3-1 and J usage is TRBJ2-1; tentative D call: TRBD1 (5 bases). Trimming removed 0 bases at V and 6 bases at J, with 12 bases between. The CDR3 runs to 15 residues. Germline V gene sequence: CDR1 LGHDT, CDR2 YNNKEL (reference sequence). The CDR3 loop reads CASSQDGATSNEQFF. DNA for the CDR3: TGTGCCAGCAGCCAAGATGGGGCCACGTCCAATGAGCAGTTCTTC.

V and J are TRBV23-1 and TRBJ1-4, with 7 bases aligning to TRBD1. TRBV23-1 is sorted into the ORF group, with uncertain function. V lost 1 base, J lost 2 bases, and 10 bases stayed unmatched. This CDR3 region has 18 residues. The CDR3 coding sequence is TGCGCCAGCAGTCAATACGGACAGGACGATCGGACTAATGAAAAACTGTTTTTT. It translates to CASSQYGQDDRTNEKLFF.

V is TRBV10-3 and J is TRBJ2-3; tentatively, D is TRBD1 (6 bases). This CDR3 has 16 residues. V dropped 0 bases and J dropped 3 bases, with 13 bases sitting between them. The germline gives CDR1 ENHRY, CDR2 SYGVKD. Written as DNA, the CDR3 is TGTGCCATCAGTGAGTCTCTAGGGGGAAAAACAGATACGCAGTATTTT. Amino acids: CAISESLGGKTDTQYF.

The chain has TRBV27 and TRBJ1-1; the D gene is possibly TRBD1 (5 bases). Trimming pared 2 bases from V and 1 base from J, leaving 8 bases between. The germline gives CDR1 MNHEY, CDR2 SMNVEV (reference sequence). The CDR3 runs to 14 residues. In nucleotides, the CDR3 is TGTGCCAGCAGTTTACCAGGGCCGAACACTGAAGCTTTCTTT. Amino acid sequence: CASSLPGPNTEAFF.